These 15 T cell receptor beta chains originate from one sample sequenced in a study of blood T cells in healthy people across ages. A second roughly 6 to 11 cycle PCR used barcoded and J-beta primers. TCRdb reprocessed the 5' RACE reads with MiXCR, giving one entry per CDR3 protein. Found here are more than 450,000 distinct CDR3 sequences, roughly a quarter of them singletons; the top ten hold approximately 3.6%. A further study also used this sample, focusing on T cells of mothers and their children.

Sequencing was done on a sample of blood. The receptors derive from a boy between 2 and 10 years old in good health.

This chain uses TRBV7-9 with TRBJ1-2, with D maybe TRBD1 (6 bases). The CDR3 is 13 residues long. Germline CDR1 reads SEHNR; CDR2 reads FQNEAQ (reference sequence). The germline V and J ends were trimmed by 4 bases and 3 bases, with 9 bases remaining between them. The CDR3 is CASSWGGDYGYTF. CDR3 sequence (DNA): TGTGCCAGCAGCTGGGGGGGCGACTATGGCTACACCTTC.

In this sample, this clonotype turned up a few times. The chain combines TRBV14 with TRBJ2-1, with D perhaps given as TRBD1 or TRBD2 (5 bases each). The CDR3 totals 15 residues. V was cut by 1 base and J by 6 bases, with 13 bases left in between. Germline CDR1 and CDR2: SGHDN and FVKESK. The CDR3 sequence: CASSQGRGLFNEQFF. CDR3 sequence (DNA): TGTGCCAGCAGCCAAGGACGGGGCCTTTTCAATGAGCAGTTCTTC.

This clonotype was detected a few times. The chain has TRBV6-1 and TRBJ1-5; D uncertain. This CDR3 contains 13 residues. Trimming cost V 0 bases and J 6 bases, with 6 bases left between them. Germline assignment: CDR1 MNHNS and CDR2 SASEGT. The CDR3 loop is CASSEASGQPQHF. Here the CDR3 DNA reads TGTGCCAGCAGTGAAGCTTCAGGTCAGCCCCAGCATTTT.

The chain joins TRBV7-2 to TRBJ1-1, with 9 positions matching TRBD1. Unmatched junction bases numbered 5, after V lost 5 bases and J lost 4 bases. CDR1 and CDR2 (germline): SGHTA, FQGNSA. CDR3 size: 14 residues. The CDR3: CASSADRGFTEAFF. The CDR3, as DNA: TGTGCCAGCAGCGCCGACAGGGGGTTCACTGAAGCTTTCTTT.

There are a few counts of this clonotype. This chain uses TRBV7-2 with TRBJ1-2, with D hard to call. With 5 bases removed from V and 4 bases from J, the gap between germline ends came to 14 bases. Germline V CDR1 and CDR2: SGHTA, FQGNSA. CDR3 length: 14 residues. CDR3 protein: CASSPQEVGYGYTF. The CDR3 coding sequence is TGTGCCAGCAGCCCGCAGGAGGTGGGCTATGGCTACACCTTC. Supplemented by reference TRBV7-2 and TRBJ1-2, the full variable domain reads GAGVSQSPSNKVTEKGKDVELRCDPISGHTALYWYRQSLGQGLEFLIYFQGNSAPDKSGLPSDRFSAERTGGSVSTLTIQRTQQEDSAVYLCASSPQEVGYGYTFGSGTRLTVV.

This clonotype occurred a few times. This sequence joins TRBV5-5 and TRBJ1-1, with no clear D. Germline V lookup: CDR1 SGHKS, CDR2 YYEKEE (reference sequence). This CDR3 is built from 16 residues. V gave up 0 bases and J gave up 0 bases, with 12 bases separating them. The CDR3 nucleotides are TGTGCCAGCAGCTTGGATCCCTATGGGCTGAACACTGAAGCTTTCTTT. As protein: CASSLDPYGLNTEAFF. Using reference TRBV5-5 and TRBJ1-1 for the parts outside the CDR3, the full variable domain is DAGVTQSPTHLIKTRGQQVTLRCSPISGHKSVSWYQQVLGQGPQFIFQYYEKEERGRGNFPDRFSARQFPNYSSELNVNALLLGDSALYLCASSLDPYGLNTEAFFGQGTRLTVV.

This clonotype occurred a few times. V gene TRBV27 combines with J gene TRBJ1-4; the D is unclear. In germline, CDR1 is MNHEY, CDR2 SMNVEV (reference sequence). This CDR3 comprises 13 residues. Trimming took off 4 bases at V and 7 bases at J, with 10 bases between the two ends. The CDR3 region has the DNA TGTGCCAGCAGTTCCGAGCGTTCTGAAAAACTGTTTTTT. Protein: CASSSERSEKLFF.

This clonotype appeared a few times. This chain links TRBV12-3 or TRBV12-4 with TRBJ1-5; no reliable D call. The length of the CDR3 is 15 residues. V lost 6 bases to trimming and J lost 4 bases, with 16 bases between them. The chain's CDR3 is CASSGLGTDNQPQHF. The CDR3 nucleotides are TGTGCCAGCAGCGGCCTCGGAACGGATAATCAGCCCCAGCATTTT.

The V gene is TRBV12-3 or TRBV12-4, the J gene TRBJ1-2; 7 positions agree with TRBD1. The CDR3 has 15 residues. V dropped 7 bases and J dropped 4; count of bases not matched to a gene: 12. The CDR3 DNA reads as TGTGCCAGCACCATGTACAGGGGAAGTAGCTATGGCTACACCTTC. It specifies CASTMYRGSSYGYTF.

This clonotype was seen a few times. Sequence at one end of the junction differs from germline and may be a read error. The gene calls are TRBV11-2 and TRBJ1-2, with D possibly matching TRBD1 (5 bases). Germline loops: CDR1 SGHAT, CDR2 FQNNGV. This CDR3 comprises 15 residues. The CDR3 region is CASSLVGRNNYGCTF. Here the CDR3 DNA reads TGTGCCAGCAGCTTAGTGGGACGGAATAACTATGGCTGCACCTTC.

The chain combines TRBV30 with TRBJ2-1; D may be TRBD2 (5 bases). CDR1 GTSNPN and CDR2 SVGIG come from the germline V gene (reference sequence). This CDR3 region has 14 residues. With 8 bases removed from V and 0 bases from J, the gap between germline ends came to 14 bases. CDR3 in amino acids: CAGRLSGSYNEQFF. The CDR3 bases are TGTGCCGGCCGACTATCCGGCTCCTACAATGAGCAGTTCTTC.

This clonotype was detected only a few times. V usage is TRBV7-9 and J usage is TRBJ2-5, with 7 bases lining up with TRBD2. Unmatched junction bases numbered 7, after V lost 5 bases and J lost 4 bases. Germline CDR1 and CDR2: SEHNR and FQNEAQ (reference sequence). CDR3 length: 14 residues. The CDR3 spells CASSPTSDPETQYF. Written as DNA, the CDR3 is TGTGCCAGCAGCCCAACTAGCGACCCAGAGACCCAGTACTTC.

V gene TRBV20-1 combines with J gene TRBJ2-5; 13 positions match TRBD2. Germline CDR1 DFQATT, CDR2 SNEGSKA (reference sequence). The J segment lost 2 bases and the V segment lost 0 bases, leaving 12 bases of the junction unmatched. This CDR3 comprises 19 residues. CDR3 sequence: CSARDLQWGTSGVQETQYF. The CDR3 DNA sequence: TGCAGTGCTAGAGATCTTCAGTGGGGGACTAGCGGGGTGCAAGAGACCCAGTACTTC.

The table lists this clonotype with many counts. The rearrangement links TRBV7-9 to TRBJ2-5, with 11 nucleotides matching TRBD2. The end of the DNA is better explained by TRBJ2-7, so the J call may be wrong. Germline assignment: CDR1 SEHNR and CDR2 FQNEAQ (reference sequence). The CDR3 is made up of 14 amino acids. The CDR3 DNA follows: TGTGCCAGCAGCTTTACTAGCGGGAGTTACGAGCAGTACTTC. It translates to CASSFTSGSYEQYF.

This clonotype was seen only a few times. The CDR3 reads CASSPGLAYTQETQYF. As DNA, the CDR3 is TGTGCCAGCAGCCCCGGACTAGCATATACTCAAGAGACCCAGTACTTC. The chain combines TRBV7-3 with TRBJ2-5; 8 bases are a match to TRBD2. V was pared by 5 bases and J by 2 bases, with 10 bases of the junction left unmatched. Germline V gives CDR1 SGHTA, CDR2 FQGTGA. The CDR3 consists of 16 residues.